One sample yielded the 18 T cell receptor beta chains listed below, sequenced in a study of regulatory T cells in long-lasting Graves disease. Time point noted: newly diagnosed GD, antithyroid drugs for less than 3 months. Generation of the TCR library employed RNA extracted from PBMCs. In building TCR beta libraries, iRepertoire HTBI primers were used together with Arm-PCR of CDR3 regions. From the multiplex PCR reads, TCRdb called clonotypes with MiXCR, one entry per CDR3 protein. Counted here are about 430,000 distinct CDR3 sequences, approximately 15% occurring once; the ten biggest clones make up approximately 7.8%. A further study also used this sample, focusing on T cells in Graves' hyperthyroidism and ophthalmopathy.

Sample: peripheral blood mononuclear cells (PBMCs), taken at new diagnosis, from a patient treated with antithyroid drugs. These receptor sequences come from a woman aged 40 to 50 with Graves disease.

The CDR3 coding sequence is TGTGCCAGCAGCCCGCGGGAGGGTATATTGAGCAATCAGCCCCAGCATTTT. This codes for CASSPREGILSNQPQHF. The chain has TRBV28 and TRBJ1-5; D is undetermined. Germline V gene lookup returns CDR1 MDHEN and CDR2 SYDVKM. The CDR3 runs to 17 residues. Trimming removed 6 bases at V and 1 base at J, with 19 bases between.

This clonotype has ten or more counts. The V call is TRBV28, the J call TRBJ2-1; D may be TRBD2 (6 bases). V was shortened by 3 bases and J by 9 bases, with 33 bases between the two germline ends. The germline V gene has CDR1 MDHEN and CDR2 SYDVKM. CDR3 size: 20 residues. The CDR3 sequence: CASSFSRIPRLEVRAGEQFF. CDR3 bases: TGTGCCAGCAGTTTTAGCCGTATCCCCCGACTAGAAGTTAGGGCGGGTGAGCAGTTCTTC.

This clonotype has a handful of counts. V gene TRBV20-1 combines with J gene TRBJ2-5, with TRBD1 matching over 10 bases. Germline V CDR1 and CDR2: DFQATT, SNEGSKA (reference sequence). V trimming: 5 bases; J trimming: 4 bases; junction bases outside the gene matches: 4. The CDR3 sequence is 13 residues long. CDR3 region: CSAFGQGGETQYF. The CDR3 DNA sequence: TGCAGTGCTTTTGGACAGGGGGGAGAGACCCAGTACTTC.

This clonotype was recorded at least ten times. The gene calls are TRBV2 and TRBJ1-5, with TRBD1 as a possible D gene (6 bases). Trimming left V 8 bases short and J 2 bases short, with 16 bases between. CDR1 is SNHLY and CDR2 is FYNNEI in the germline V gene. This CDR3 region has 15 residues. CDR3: CASVYREGGNQPQHF. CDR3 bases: TGTGCCAGCGTTTACAGGGAGGGAGGCAATCAGCCCCAGCATTTT.

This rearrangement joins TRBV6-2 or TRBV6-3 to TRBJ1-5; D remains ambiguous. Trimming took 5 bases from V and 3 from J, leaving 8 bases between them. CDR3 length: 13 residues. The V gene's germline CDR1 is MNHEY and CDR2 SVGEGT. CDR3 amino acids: CASSEVNNQPQHF. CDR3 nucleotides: TGTGCCAGCAGTGAAGTGAACAATCAGCCCCAGCATTTT.

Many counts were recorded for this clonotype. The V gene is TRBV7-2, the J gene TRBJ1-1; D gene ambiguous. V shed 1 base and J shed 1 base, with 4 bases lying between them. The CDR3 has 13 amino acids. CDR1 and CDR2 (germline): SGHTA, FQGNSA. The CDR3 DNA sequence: TGTGCCAGCAGCTTAGTCAAGAACACTGAAGCTTTCTTT. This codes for CASSLVKNTEAFF.

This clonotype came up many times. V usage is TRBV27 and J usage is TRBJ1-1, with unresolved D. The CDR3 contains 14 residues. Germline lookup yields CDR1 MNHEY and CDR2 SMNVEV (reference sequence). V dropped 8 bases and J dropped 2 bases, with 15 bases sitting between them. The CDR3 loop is CASALGGINTEAFF. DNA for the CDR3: TGTGCCAGCGCCTTGGGAGGGATAAACACTGAAGCTTTCTTT.

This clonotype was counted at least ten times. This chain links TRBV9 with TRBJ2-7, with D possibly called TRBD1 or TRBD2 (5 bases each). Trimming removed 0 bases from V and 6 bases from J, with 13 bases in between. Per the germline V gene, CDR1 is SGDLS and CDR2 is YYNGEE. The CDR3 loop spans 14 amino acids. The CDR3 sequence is CASSVGSGSAEQYF. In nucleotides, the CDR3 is TGTGCCAGCAGCGTAGGGTCAGGGAGTGCCGAGCAGTACTTC.

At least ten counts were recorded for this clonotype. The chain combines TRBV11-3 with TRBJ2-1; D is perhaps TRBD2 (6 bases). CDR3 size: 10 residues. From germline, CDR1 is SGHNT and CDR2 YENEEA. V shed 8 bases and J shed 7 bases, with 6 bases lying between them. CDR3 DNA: TGTGCCAGCGGGGGGAATGAGCAGTTCTTC. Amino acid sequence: CASGGNEQFF.

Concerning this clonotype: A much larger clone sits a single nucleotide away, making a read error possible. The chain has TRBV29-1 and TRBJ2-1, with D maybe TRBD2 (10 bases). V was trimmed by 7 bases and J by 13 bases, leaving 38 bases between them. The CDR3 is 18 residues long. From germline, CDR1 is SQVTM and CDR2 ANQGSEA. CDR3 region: CSAMTGGGLAGAYETQFF. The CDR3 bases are TGCAGCGCCATGACAGGGGGTGGGCTAGCGGGAGCTTACGAGACCCAGTTCTTC.

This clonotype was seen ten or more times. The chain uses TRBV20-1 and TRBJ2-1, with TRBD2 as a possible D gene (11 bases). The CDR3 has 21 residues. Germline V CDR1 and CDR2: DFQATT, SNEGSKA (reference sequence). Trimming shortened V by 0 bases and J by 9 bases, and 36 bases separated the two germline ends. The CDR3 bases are TGCAGTGCTAGAGATCTTAGACAGGGGGCTAGCGGGAGGTATAATGGCGGTGAGCAGTTCTTC. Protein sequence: CSARDLRQGASGRYNGGEQFF.

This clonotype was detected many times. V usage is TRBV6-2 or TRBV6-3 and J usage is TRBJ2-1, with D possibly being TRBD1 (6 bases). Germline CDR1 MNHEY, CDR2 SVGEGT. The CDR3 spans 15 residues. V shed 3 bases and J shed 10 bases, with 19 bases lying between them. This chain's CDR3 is CASSYTPGTRYEQFF. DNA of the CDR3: TGTGCCAGCAGTTATACACCCGGGACACGCTACGAGCAGTTCTTC.

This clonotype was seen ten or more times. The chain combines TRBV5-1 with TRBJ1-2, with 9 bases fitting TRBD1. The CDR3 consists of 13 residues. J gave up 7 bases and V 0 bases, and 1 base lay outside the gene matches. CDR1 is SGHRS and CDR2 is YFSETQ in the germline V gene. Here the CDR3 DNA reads TGCGCCAGCAGCTTGGACAGGGGGCCTGGCTACACCTTC. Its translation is CASSLDRGPGYTF.

Written as DNA, the CDR3 is TGTGCCAGCAGTGCGGGGGTTGGCACTGAAGCTTTCTTT. Translation gives CASSAGVGTEAFF. The rearrangement links TRBV25-1 to TRBJ1-1, with D possibly TRBD1 on 5 matching bases. The CDR3 contains 13 residues. The germline V gene encodes CDR1 MGHDK and CDR2 SYGVNS. V lost 4 bases and J lost 4, with 10 bases in between.

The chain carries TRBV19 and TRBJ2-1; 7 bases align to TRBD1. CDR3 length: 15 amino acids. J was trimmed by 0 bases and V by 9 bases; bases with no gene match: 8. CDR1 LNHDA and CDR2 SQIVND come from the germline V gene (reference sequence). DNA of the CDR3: TGTGCCAGCAGCATCGACAGGGTCTCCTACAATGAGCAGTTCTTC. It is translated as CASSIDRVSYNEQFF.

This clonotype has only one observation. CDR3 in amino acids: CASSYTAGGAYEQYF. The CDR3 DNA is TGTGCCAGCAGCTACACGGCGGGAGGGGCCTACGAGCAGTACTTC. The gene calls are TRBV11-2 and TRBJ2-5; 9 positions agree with TRBD2. The J call may be mistaken, given a closer DNA end match to TRBJ2-7. There are 15 residues in the CDR3. Germline CDR1 reads SGHAT; CDR2 reads FQNNGV.

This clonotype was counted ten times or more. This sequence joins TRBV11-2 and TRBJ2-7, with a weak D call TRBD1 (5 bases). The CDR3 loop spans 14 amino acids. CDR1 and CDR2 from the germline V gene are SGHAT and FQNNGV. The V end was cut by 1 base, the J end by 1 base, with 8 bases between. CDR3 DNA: TGTGCCAGCAGCTTAGCACAGGAGTCCTACGAGCAGTACTTC. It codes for CASSLAQESYEQYF. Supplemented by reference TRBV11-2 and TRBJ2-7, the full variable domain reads EAGVAQSPRYKIIEKRQSVAFWCNPISGHATLYWYQQILGQGPKLLIQFQNNGVVDDSQLPKDRFSAERLKGVDSTLKIQPAKLEDSAVYLCASSLAQESYEQYFGPGTRLTVT.

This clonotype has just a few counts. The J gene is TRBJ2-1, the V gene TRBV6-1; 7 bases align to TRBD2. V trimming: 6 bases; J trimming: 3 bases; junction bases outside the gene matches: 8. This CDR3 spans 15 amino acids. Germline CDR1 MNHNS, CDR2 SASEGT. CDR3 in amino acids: CASSPSGVLYNEQFF. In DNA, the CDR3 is TGTGCCAGCAGCCCGAGCGGGGTTCTCTACAATGAGCAGTTCTTC.